This T cell receptor (beta chain) emerged from a study of blood T cells in healthy people across ages. Combining a sample-barcoded 5' primer with a J-beta primer mix, a second PCR ran for roughly 6 to 11 cycles. TCRdb itself ran the 5' RACE reads through MiXCR, one entry per CDR3 protein. The repertoire holds about 970,000 distinct CDR3 sequences, with 45% to 60% as singletons. The TCR comes from an older woman in good health. The sequencing input was blood.

The CDR3 loop reads CASSSQGVGEQYF. The CDR3 bases are TGTGCCAGCAGTTCCCAGGGAGTGGGCGAGCAGTACTTC. The chain has TRBV2 and TRBJ2-7; either TRBD1 or TRBD2 may supply D (5 bases each). The CDR3 contains 13 residues. From germline, CDR1 is SNHLY and CDR2 FYNNEI. Deletions cut 5 bases from V and 6 bases from J, with 14 bases between.